The T cell receptor beta chain described here comes from a study of CD8+ T cells in alopecia areata (dated by TCRdb to the late 2010s). Turning to the overall study: Treated patients were enrolled in an open-label pilot trial of oral tofacitinib at 5 to 10 mg twice daily for moderate-to-severe alopecia areata. In both human patients and the C3H/HeJ mouse model, the study applied high-throughput TCRbeta sequencing to look at T cell clonal expansion in alopecia areata. Patients received tofacitinib for 6 to 18 months and were then followed off drug for 6 months to check for delayed response and recurrence. Tofacitinib-treated patients had biopsies at baseline and at 4 and 24 weeks of treatment, with a later scalp biopsy in several patients. RNA was obtained with the PAXgene miRNA kit for fixed scalp, the miRNeasy kit for PBMCs, and the RNeasy kit for mouse skin. Scalp clonality was compared across normal scalp (n=4), patchy alopecia areata scalp (n=8), and alopecia totalis/universalis scalp (n=8). Scalp tissue and sorted CD4+ and CD8+ peripheral blood T cells from patchy and totalis/universalis alopecia areata patients and from healthy controls were covered by human TCRbeta sequencing. immunoSEQ multiplex PCR using 35 Vbeta forward primers and 13 Jbeta reverse primers was used to amplify TCRbeta CDR3 regions. Broad study findings and their caveats: Higher clonality and more expanded CD8+ clones were observed in lesional scalp than in normal scalp, particularly in alopecia totalis/universalis, a finding suggestive of antigenic drive. TCR sequences shared between patients were less clear than in mice, possibly partly because of HLA diversity in the patient population. Unlike mouse skin, where gammadelta T cells dominate, normal human skin contains resident alphabeta T cells that get sequenced too, which complicates analysis of the scalp TCR repertoire.

A distance of 14 bases separates the germline ends of V and J, which lose 3 bases and 8 bases respectively. CDR1 and CDR2, looked up from the germline V gene, are SGHRS and YFSETQ. The CDR3 spans 14 residues, from the cysteine through the phenylalanine. Only the CDR3 region is kept as DNA, spanning 42 bases read in frame from base 1. The library was made by the immunoSEQ multiplex PCR assay. For TCR sequencing, RNA was extracted from every sample and reverse transcribed into cDNA to serve as template. SuperScript III was used to make first-strand cDNA, primed with a 2:1 mix of oligo-dT and random hexamers. A synthetic immune receptor repertoire was used to measure amplification bias, and any remaining bias was corrected computationally. Regarding the original processing steps: After raw reads were preprocessed to remove errors, the CDR3 was defined following IMGT conventions as running from the conserved cysteine to phenylalanine. To get clonality, Shannon entropy was normalized by log2 of the number of productive unique TCRs and the result was subtracted from 1. CD4 or CD8 identity of scalp clones was inferred by cross-referencing scalp TCRbeta sequences with sorted blood CD4 and CD8 repertoires. In TCRdb, the immuneACCESS table is reduced to in-frame sequences with V and J assigned. These tables do not hold every clone; where another copy was compared, an unresolved V gene accounts for under half, and the others remain unexplained. The V and J calls and clone size come from that table; D and trimming were worked out from the DNA. Within this sample are almost 250,000 clones, with roughly two thirds of them counted one time only. The biggest ten clones account for around 1.2% of the sample.

This clone was recorded a few times. There is no known antigen for this receptor. The record has no base qualities; no much larger clone is one base away. The time point label, as the study defines it: baseline before oral tofacitinib. Lesional scalp punch biopsies and peripheral blood were obtained from alopecia areata patients. PBMCs were separated by density centrifugation and stained for CD3, CD4 and CD8, after which CD4+ and CD8+ T cells were sorted on a FACSAria. This TCR derives from a human donor with alopecia areata. Recombination linked TRBV5-1 to TRBJ2-2; the D gene lacks a confident call. The sequencing used CD4+ T cells sorted from blood, collected at week 0. The nucleotide sequence is TGCGCCAGCAGCTCAAACCCAACTCCAGGGGAGCTGTTTTTT. Translated, it reads CASSSNPTPGELFF.